Reported below is one T cell receptor beta chain. This clone has only one observation. The target of this receptor is not known. One base away there is no much larger clone; base qualities are not given. From the cysteine up to the phenylalanine, the CDR3 has a length of 13 residues. The only DNA kept is the CDR3, 39 bases in frame from the first base. According to the germline V gene (reference sequence), CDR1 reads LNHDA and CDR2 reads SQIVND. Cut back by 4 bases and 2 bases, the V and J ends lie 6 bases apart. The data belong to a study of cytomegalovirus exposure and HLA in healthy donors (dated by TCRdb to the late 2010s). Broadly, across the study: According to an earlier analysis of a few hundred of the donors, about 179 million T cells yielded 117 million unique TCR beta sequences and approximately 280 Gb of sequence data. About 280 gigabases of sequencing data and around 85 million unique TCR sequences made up an early release that covered approximately 620 HLA-typed donors. Among the roughly 400 genotyped donors, around 81% belonged to the genetic ancestry cluster associated with self-reported Caucasian donors. The aim of the study was to test whether cataloging public T cell receptors could identify signatures of past pathogen exposure. The T cell repertoires of 670 or so subjects were profiled by immunosequencing and related to cytomegalovirus serostatus. Along with the roughly 700-subject first cohort, a separate validation cohort of 120 different subjects was used. To predict cytomegalovirus infection status, the study brought together high-throughput TCR immunosequencing, statistical association of individual TCRs with disease status, and machine learning. A later analysis re-analyzed previously published TCR beta repertoires from roughly 630 donors and added high-resolution HLA genotyping to study TCR occurrence patterns. In the later analysis, no new phenotypic data were used to find candidate immune exposures; instead, reliance was placed on TCR beta sequences and their occurrence across donors. In an earlier analysis of 587 of the donors, high-throughput TCR beta sequencing was used to judge whether each TCR beta V gene segment behaved as functional or pseudogenic. Donor age, sex, ethnicity and CMV serostatus were compiled alongside the repertoire data. A later genetic analysis used genome-wide SNP genotypes for about 65% of the 666 donors, treating that subset as a discovery cohort. Every repertoire in the discovery cohort had been generated on one and the same sequencing platform. Class I and class II HLA loci were covered by the typing at four-digit resolution. The number of donors typed differed by locus, with roughly 620-630 for A, B, C, DRB1 and DQB1, roughly 520 for DQA1, about 610 for DPA1, and some 450 for DPB1. Because of strong linkage in the cohort, a handful of DR-DQ haplotypes were treated as single units for association and clustering. On average, around 240,000 unique TCR beta nucleotide sequences were sequenced per donor among a few hundred genotyped donors of the cohort, with roughly 20% of those sequences being non-productive. The research as a whole found: Because HLA typing was missing for some donors at each locus, association tests included only the typed subset. The authors suggested that the approach could potentially be extended to other disease states and immunological phenotypes. A group of highly shared sequence variants was considered likely to be a technical artifact of the sequencing pipeline. The 87-base-pair reads could not distinguish some IMGT-functional V segments, including TRBV6-2 and TRBV6-3, so those segments were excluded. Broadly in line with IMGT annotations, most TCR beta V segments showed up in productive rearrangements about 90% or about 30% of the time in an earlier analysis of a few hundred of the donors. A later analysis found that most CMV-associated TCR beta chains appeared HLA-restricted, with HLA associations seemingly driven largely by CMV exposure. Correlated functional status among segregating V segments might reflect linkage disequilibrium, but an unknown experimental factor could not be ruled out. Immune exposure information for the cohort was limited to CMV serostatus. When HLA alleles, especially DR and DQ, strongly co-occurred, attributing TCR associations to individual alleles was difficult. The study listed 164 TCR beta chains as associated with cytomegalovirus. In a later analysis, several top co-occurrence clusters were reported to appear linked to parvovirus B19, influenza, CMV and Epstein-Barr virus. A later analysis found that TCR association rates varied across HLA loci, with DRB1 alleles showing the most associated TCRs and HLA-C alleles the fewest. The earlier analysis of a few hundred of the donors excluded some 15 rarely observed V segments, including chromosome 9 orphons, because counts were too low. In a later analysis, HLA-associated TCR beta chains were found to be more clonally expanded and to have lower generation probabilities than equally common non-associated chains. Only TCR beta chains were sequenced in this cohort, and the absence of alpha or paired-chain data limited detectable features. In a later genetic analysis, fewer N-insertions in productive TCRs were reported among donors in an Asian-associated ancestry cluster than the approximately 710-donor mean. In a later genetic analysis, a missense DCLRE1C variant was associated with V-gene and J-gene trimming of TCR beta chains, and the association was replicated in an independent cohort. A further reported finding was that TCR beta sequences accurately predicted the HLA-A and HLA-B alleles for most subjects in the first cohort. At a false discovery rate of 0.05, a later analysis linked about 16,000 TCR beta sequences to specific HLA alleles. Cytomegalovirus status was reported to be diagnosed by the classifier with high specificity and sensitivity in both the original and validation cohorts. The presence/absence analyses assumed that sequencing depth was roughly uniform across donors, and that assumption may not be true. In vitro tests confirmed that a few of the cytomegalovirus-associated TCR beta chains recognize cytomegalovirus antigens. Most TCR sequences were observed very rarely across donors, whereas some public TCRs were present in many individuals.

To prepare the library, the immunoSEQ multiplex PCR assay was applied. The multiplex PCR relied on a mix of 60 forward primers for TCR Vbeta segments and 13 reverse primers for TCR Jbeta segments. Amplification of the CDR3 region of rearranged TCR beta genes was performed with a multiplex PCR assay on genomic DNA. The amplified TCR beta libraries were sequenced on the Illumina HiSeq System as 87-base-pair reads. In the source study's methods: A later analysis tallied around 82 million unique TCR beta chains across the approximately 670 repertoires, and about 12 million of those chains were shared by two or more donors. To remove PCR and sequencing errors, raw reads were error-corrected and collapsed into unique sequences using a nearest-neighbor algorithm that merged closely related sequences. CDR3 sequences were aligned to IMGT reference sequences to assign V, D and J gene segments. For a sequence to be retained, at least a six-nucleotide match to both a V gene segment and a J gene segment was required. A rearrangement counted as productive if the CDR3 had no stop codons and remained in frame with V and J, and every other rearrangement counted as non-productive. Following IMGT convention, CDR3 was defined as the stretch from the second conserved V-encoded cysteine to the conserved J-encoded phenylalanine. The earlier analysis of a few hundred of the donors excluded sequences that lacked an unambiguous match to a single V gene segment. In an earlier analysis of approximately 590 of the donors, V segments were called functional above 56.7% productive rearrangements and were called segregating when the between-donor standard deviation exceeded 5%. A statistical classification framework was built for diagnosing cytomegalovirus status from the catalog of TCR beta chain sequences. In a later analysis, TCR nucleotide sequences were compared against IMGT/GENE-DB human TR gene sequences so that V and J genes could be assigned. In a later analysis, CDR3 sequences and most-parsimonious VDJ recombination scenarios were assigned using the TCRdist pipeline. A later analysis defined each TCR beta chain by its CDR3 amino acid sequence plus V-gene family, and excluded reads lacking a unique V-gene family. As a way to deal with suspected cross-contamination and a sequencing artifact, a later analysis dropped 450 to 600 nucleotide sequences that were highly shared and had low generation probability. For each public chain, a later analysis derived a clonal expansion index from normalized ranks of inferred template counts within each repertoire. In a later analysis, generation probabilities were computed with a VDJ recombination model fitted to out-of-frame rearrangements, and the resulting probabilities were checked against IGoR. In a later analysis, hypergeometric tests were used to score TCR-TCR, TCR-HLA and TCR-CMV co-occurrence, with a repertoire-size bias correction applied to TCR pairs. A later analysis estimated false discovery rates by permuting HLA or CMV assignments 20 times. In a later analysis, co-occurring TCRs were grouped using DBSCAN, with TCRdist sequence similarity added in when clustering inside HLA-allele-positive subsets. Repertoires with fewer than 30,000 or more than 120,000 public chains were left out of co-occurrence clustering, as were several repertoires with anomalous nucleotide sharing. The clones in this table, taken by TCRdb from immuneACCESS, are in-frame only. Not every clone is retained; where verified, under half of the shortfall comes from an unresolved V gene, and the cause of the rest is unknown. That table is the source of V, J and clone size, and D and trimming were worked out from the DNA. This sample gives approximately 170,000 clones in total; around 85% of them show up just once. The ten largest clones capture 1% of the sample.

The cohort comprised some 730 healthy bone marrow donors. At the time of sampling, every cohort member was nominally healthy, though immune exposures that went unrecorded were likely present. The donor was CMV seronegative and belonged to the group of over 300 seronegative cohort members. A peripheral blood sample was collected from each donor, and TCR beta sequencing was performed on peripheral blood mononuclear cells. The Qiagen DNeasy Blood Extraction Kit was used to extract genomic DNA from the blood cell samples. In this chain, TRBV19 is recombined with TRBJ2-1; the D gene cannot be named for sure. The specimen was PBMCs. The clonotype was recovered from a boy aged 2 to 9 in good health and CMV-seronegative. Read as DNA, the sequence is TGTGCCAGTAGTAGGAGCGCCTACAATGAGCAGTTCTTC. Translation gives CASSRSAYNEQFF.